A selection of T cell receptor beta chains follows, all from one sample in a study of T cell changes during pregnancy in multiple sclerosis. Using immunoSEQ multiplex PCR, the repertoire was profiled, and TCRdb retains in-frame clones only, with some absent. The sample lists 44,000 or so clones, about 88% occurring once. Here the sequenced sample was CD8+ T cells from peripheral blood mononuclear cells, taken after pregnancy. These receptor sequences come from a female donor in good health, enrolled as a control in a pregnancy study. Each CDR3 is given with its conserved first and last residue. Each record gives: CDR3 protein, CDR3 DNA, V gene, clone size, J gene, D gene. A D gene is named only where the DNA matches it firmly. For some rows the clone size is stated as once, few or many, or as a class when expanded; others skip it.

CDR3: CASRSGTGPYEQYF
DNA: TGTGCCAGCAGGAGCGGTACAGGGCCCTACGAGCAGTACTTC
V: TRBV7-9
size: few
J: TRBJ2-7
D: -

CDR3: CASSRTSGGTGELFF
DNA: TGTGCCAGCAGCCGAACTAGCGGGGGGACCGGGGAGCTGTTTTTT
V: TRBV7-9
size: -
J: TRBJ2-2
D: TRBD2

CDR3: CASKGGDFDQPQHF
DNA: TGTGCCAGCAAAGGCGGAGACTTCGATCAGCCCCAGCATTTT
V: TRBV2
size: few
J: TRBJ1-5
D: -

CDR3: CASSPTSQNEQFF
DNA: TGTGCCAGCAGCCCGACTAGTCAGAATGAGCAGTTCTTC
V: TRBV7-9
size: -
J: TRBJ2-1
D: -

CDR3: CASSSTHSYEQYF
DNA: TGTGCCAGCAGTTCGACACACTCCTACGAGCAGTACTTC
V: TRBV28
size: -
J: TRBJ2-7
D: -

CDR3: CASSLEGGGPHEQFF
DNA: TGTGCCAGCAGCTTAGAAGGCGGGGGGCCCCATGAGCAGTTCTTC
V: TRBV7-2
size: -
J: TRBJ2-1
D: TRBD2

CDR3: CASSDSAGAQETQYF
DNA: TGTGCCAGCAGTGACTCGGCGGGGGCCCAAGAGACCCAGTACTTC
V: TRBV6-4
size: few
J: TRBJ2-5
D: -

CDR3: CSVASGPNEQFF
DNA: TGCAGCGTTGCTAGCGGGCCGAATGAGCAGTTCTTC
V: TRBV29-1
size: -
J: TRBJ2-1
D: TRBD2

CDR3: CASSQNRGGPYEQYF
DNA: TGTGCCAGCAGCCAAAATCGGGGGGGCCCCTACGAGCAGTACTTC
V: TRBV4-2
size: -
J: TRBJ2-7
D: TRBD2

CDR3: CASSLGAGGYTF
DNA: TGTGCCAGCAGCTTGGGTGCGGGTGGCTACACCTTC
V: TRBV5-4
size: -
J: TRBJ1-2
D: -

CDR3: CASSVLGTGDDYGYTF
DNA: TGTGCCAGCAGCGTTCTAGGGACAGGGGACGACTATGGCTACACCTTC
V: TRBV9
size: once
J: TRBJ1-2
D: TRBD1

CDR3: CASSISGQGNSPLHF
DNA: TGTGCCAGTAGTATCTCGGGACAGGGGAATTCACCCCTCCACTTT
V: TRBV19
size: -
J: TRBJ1-6
D: TRBD1

CDR3: CASSVAGQGVETQYF
DNA: TGTGCCAGCAGCGTAGCGGGACAGGGGGTTGAGACCCAGTACTTC
V: TRBV9
size: -
J: TRBJ2-5
D: TRBD1

CDR3: CASSTGTNGDEQFF
DNA: TGTGCCAGCAGCACCGGGACTAATGGCGATGAGCAGTTCTTC
V: TRBV7-9
size: few
J: TRBJ2-1
D: TRBD2

CDR3: CASSSPAATDTEAFF
DNA: TGTGCCAGCAGCTCCCCGGCGGCGACAGACACTGAAGCTTTCTTT
V: TRBV7-9
size: once
J: TRBJ1-1
D: -

CDR3: CASSQDSNSPLHF
DNA: TGTGCCAGCAGCCAAGATTCGAATTCACCCCTCCACTTT
V: TRBV4-2
size: -
J: TRBJ1-6
D: -

CDR3: CATSRDADRGGYTEAFF
DNA: TGTGCCACCAGCAGAGATGCGGACAGGGGAGGGTACACTGAAGCTTTCTTT
V: TRBV15
size: -
J: TRBJ1-1
D: TRBD1

CDR3: CASSVPPGQANTGELFF
DNA: TGTGCCAGCAGCGTCCCGCCGGGACAAGCGAACACCGGGGAGCTGTTTTTT
V: TRBV9
size: -
J: TRBJ2-2
D: -

CDR3: CATPGGPETQYF
DNA: TGTGCCACCCCGGGGGGGCCGGAGACCCAGTACTTC
V: TRBV6-1
size: -
J: TRBJ2-5
D: TRBD2

CDR3: CASSEEGAEREPQHF
DNA: TGTGCCAGCAGTGAAGAGGGGGCAGAAAGGGAGCCCCAGCATTTT
V: TRBV2
size: -
J: TRBJ1-5
D: TRBD1

CDR3: CASSLRQTGNTIYF
DNA: TGTGCCAGCAGCCTAAGACAGACTGGAAACACCATATATTTT
V: TRBV7-2
size: -
J: TRBJ1-3
D: -

CDR3: CASSIKGTSDDTQYF
DNA: TGTGCCAGTAGTATAAAGGGGACTAGCGATGATACGCAGTATTTT
V: TRBV19
size: -
J: TRBJ2-3
D: TRBD2

CDR3: CASSSQLRGDTEAFF
DNA: TGTGCCAGCAGTTCTCAACTCAGGGGCGACACTGAAGCTTTCTTT
V: TRBV7-9
size: -
J: TRBJ1-1
D: -

CDR3: CASSQPNRGNTEAFF
DNA: TGCGCCAGCAGCCAACCAAACAGGGGAAACACTGAAGCTTTCTTT
V: TRBV4-1
size: -
J: TRBJ1-1
D: TRBD1

CDR3: CSVPGSGGYTF
DNA: TGCAGCGTACCGGGGAGCGGTGGCTACACCTTC
V: TRBV29-1
size: -
J: TRBJ1-2
D: -

CDR3: CASSLSGGGAATGANVLTF
DNA: TGTGCCAGCAGCTTAAGTGGCGGGGGGGCCGCGACTGGGGCCAACGTCCTGACTTTC
V: TRBV7-8
size: -
J: TRBJ2-6
D: TRBD2

CDR3: CAISGPDTYYEQYF
DNA: TGTGCCATCAGTGGGCCTGACACCTACTACGAGCAGTACTTC
V: TRBV10-3
size: -
J: TRBJ2-7
D: -

CDR3: CATIRQANTGELFF
DNA: TGTGCCACCATCAGACAGGCGAACACCGGGGAGCTGTTTTTT
V: TRBV15
size: once
J: TRBJ2-2
D: -